The 5 T cell receptor beta chains below all came from one sample that was sequenced in a study of blood T cell repertoires in COVID-19. Profiling relied on immunoSEQ multiplex PCR, and the TCRdb table lists in-frame clones only, not all of them. The sample has approximately 360,000 clones, roughly 90% seen once. Sequenced input: PBMCs or T cells enriched from blood (not recorded which). The origin of the receptors is a woman aged 30 to 39 with acute COVID-19.

This chain uses TRBV6-5 with TRBJ1-3; D gene unclear. Germline CDR1 is MNHEY and CDR2 is SVGAGI. This CDR3 region has 16 residues. Trimming removed 2 bases from V and 0 bases from J, with 11 bases in between. This CDR3 is CASSYRVLASGNTIYF. CDR3 coding DNA: TGTGCCAGCAGTTACCGGGTCCTCGCCTCTGGAAACACCATATATTTT.

This CDR3 is CASSLGRETGTNTEAFF. The CDR3 DNA reads TGCGCCAGCAGCTTGGGGCGTGAGACAGGGACGAACACTGAAGCTTTCTTT. The rearrangement uses TRBV5-1 and TRBJ1-1; 7 bases agree with TRBD1. V lost 0 bases and J lost 1; bases outside the gene matches: 9. Germline CDR1 is SGHRS and CDR2 is YFSETQ. The CDR3 loop spans 17 amino acids.

This clone was observed once. This rearrangement joins TRBV3-1 (or the pseudogene TRBV3-2) to TRBJ2-5; a weak D match, TRBD1 (5 bases). The V gene's germline CDR1 is LGHDT and CDR2 YNNKEL (reference sequence). This CDR3 has 14 amino acids. The V and J ends lost 0 bases and 4 bases respectively, with 9 bases between them. The chain's CDR3 is CASSQDPRVETQYF. CDR3 sequence (DNA): TGTGCCAGCAGCCAAGATCCCAGGGTAGAGACCCAGTACTTC.

This chain's CDR3 is CASSEYKGDQGEKLFF. The CDR3 DNA sequence: TGTGCCAGCAGTGAATATAAAGGAGATCAGGGAGAAAAACTGTTTTTT. The V gene is TRBV25-1, the J gene TRBJ1-4; D may be TRBD1 (5 bases). The CDR3 totals 16 residues. CDR1 is MGHDK and CDR2 is SYGVNS in the germline V gene. Trimming took off 0 bases at V and 8 bases at J, with 16 bases between the two ends.

The V and J genes are TRBV12-3 or TRBV12-4 and TRBJ2-2; a possible D gene is TRBD2 (6 bases). CDR3 length equals 13 residues. Trimming pared 5 bases from V and 7 bases from J, leaving 11 bases between. CDR3 coding DNA: TGTGCCAGCAGTCCTCTGACTAGCGGGGAGCTGTTTTTT. It is translated as CASSPLTSGELFF.